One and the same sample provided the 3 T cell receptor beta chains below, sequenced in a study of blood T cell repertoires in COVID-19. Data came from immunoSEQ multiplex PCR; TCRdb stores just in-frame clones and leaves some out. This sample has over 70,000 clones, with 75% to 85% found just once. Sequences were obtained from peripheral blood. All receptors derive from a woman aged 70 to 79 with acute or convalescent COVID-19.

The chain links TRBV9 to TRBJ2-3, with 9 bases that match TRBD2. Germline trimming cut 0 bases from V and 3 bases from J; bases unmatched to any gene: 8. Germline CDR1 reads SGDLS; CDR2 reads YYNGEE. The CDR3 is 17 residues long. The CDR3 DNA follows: TGTGCCAGCAGCGTAGGTGTTAGCGGGGGTGGAACAGATACGCAGTATTTT. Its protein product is CASSVGVSGGGTDTQYF.

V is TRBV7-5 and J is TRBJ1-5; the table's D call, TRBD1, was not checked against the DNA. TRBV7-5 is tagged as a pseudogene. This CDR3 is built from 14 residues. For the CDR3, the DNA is TGTGTCAGAAGCTTAGGAGACAGTAATCAGCCCCAGCATTTT. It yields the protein CVRSLGDSNQPQHF.

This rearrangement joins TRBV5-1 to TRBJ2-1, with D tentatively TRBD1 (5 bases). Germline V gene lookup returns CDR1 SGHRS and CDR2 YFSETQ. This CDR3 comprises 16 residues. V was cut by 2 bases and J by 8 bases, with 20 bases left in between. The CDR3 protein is CASSLSGKLGWDEQFF. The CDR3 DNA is TGCGCCAGCAGCTTATCAGGGAAATTAGGATGGGATGAGCAGTTCTTC.